Below are 11 T cell receptor beta chains sequenced from a single sample in a study of T-cell reconstitution after alpha-beta-depleted transplantation in children. Unique molecular identifiers were incorporated into the prepared TCRbeta library. MiXCR, run by TCRdb on the PCR reads, gives a single entry per CDR3 protein. The sample lists around 680,000 distinct CDR3 sequences; about 15% were seen once. The sample consisted of PBMCs from the stem cell graft donor, taken from the stem cell graft. The receptors were gathered from a human donor who donated a stem cell graft to a child with acute myeloid leukemia.

This clonotype came up a few times. The chain carries TRBV4-3 and TRBJ1-1, with 11 bases that match TRBD1. Germline trimming cut 4 bases from V and 6 bases from J; bases unmatched to any gene: 10. Looked up from germline, CDR1 is LGHNA and CDR2 is YSLEER. CDR3 size: 16 residues. The CDR3 region has the DNA TGCGCCAGCAGCCGCTGGACAGGGGGCCCTAGGGCTGAAGCTTTCTTT. Translation gives CASSRWTGGPRAEAFF.

At least ten counts were recorded for this clonotype. The rearrangement joins TRBV20-1 to TRBJ1-1; D unresolved. Trimming took off 3 bases at V and 0 bases at J, with 8 bases between the two ends. Germline CDR1 and CDR2: DFQATT and SNEGSKA (reference sequence). The CDR3 is 13 residues long. The CDR3 coding sequence is TGCAGTGCTAGGGAAGACGTGAACACTGAAGCTTTCTTT. This sequence encodes CSAREDVNTEAFF.

The chain combines TRBV5-1 with TRBJ2-3, with TRBD2 matching 7 bases. Germline-derived CDR1 and CDR2 are SGHRS and YFSETQ. J lost 0 bases, V lost 2 bases, and 15 bases had no gene match. This CDR3 has 19 amino acids. The CDR3 spells CASSLPLAEYYSSTDTQYF. The CDR3 DNA sequence: TGCGCCAGCAGCTTACCTCTAGCGGAGTACTACTCTAGCACAGATACGCAGTATTTT.

This clonotype was observed a handful of times. The rearrangement joins TRBV20-1 to TRBJ1-1; TRBD1 aligns across 8 bases. This CDR3 contains 15 residues. Germline CDR1 reads DFQATT; CDR2 reads SNEGSKA (reference sequence). After removal of 5 bases from V and 1 base from J, the junction contained 9 bases not matched to a gene. The CDR3 region is CSALDPRGPNTEAFF. CDR3 DNA sequence: TGCAGTGCTCTGGACCCCAGGGGGCCGAACACTGAAGCTTTCTTT.

The chain carries TRBV24-1 and TRBJ2-3, with TRBD2 matching over 11 bases. J lost 6 bases, V lost 3 bases, and 7 bases had no gene match. The germline V gene encodes CDR1 KGHDR and CDR2 SFDVKD. The CDR3 has 16 amino acids. This chain's CDR3 is CATSDRLAGTLDTQYF. CDR3 nucleotide sequence: TGTGCCACCAGTGATCGACTAGCGGGGACTCTTGATACGCAGTATTTT.

The gene calls are TRBV5-1 and TRBJ2-2; possible D gene TRBD1, 7 bases. This CDR3 has 15 amino acids. In germline, CDR1 is SGHRS, CDR2 YFSETQ. Trimming stripped 7 bases from V and 5 bases from J, with 18 bases between. The CDR3 here is CASAEGASGTGELFF. CDR3 nucleotide sequence: TGCGCCAGCGCGGAGGGGGCATCGGGTACCGGGGAGCTGTTTTTT.

This chain links TRBV5-5 with TRBJ2-2; no clear D. Deletions cut 2 bases from V and 4 bases from J, with 6 bases between. The CDR3 runs 13 residues. Per the germline V gene, CDR1 is SGHKS and CDR2 is YYEKEE (reference sequence). The CDR3 DNA reads as TGTGCCAGCAGCTTTCCCAGCACCGGGGAGCTGTTTTTT. Protein product: CASSFPSTGELFF.

This clonotype has only a few counts. The chain links TRBV7-2 to TRBJ1-6; maybe TRBD1 (6 bases). Trimming left V 6 bases short and J 7 bases short, with 16 bases between. The CDR3 covers 15 residues. Germline V gene lookup returns CDR1 SGHTA and CDR2 FQGNSA. CDR3 bases: TGTGCCAGCAGTCAAGGACAGTTGAGAAATTCACCCCTCCACTTT. This translates into CASSQGQLRNSPLHF.

The chain employs TRBV5-1 and TRBJ2-5, with a weak D call TRBD2 (6 bases). This CDR3 is built from 14 residues. Trimming stripped 4 bases from V and 3 bases from J, with 13 bases between. Germline CDR1 SGHRS, CDR2 YFSETQ. Written as DNA, the CDR3 is TGCGCCAGCAGCCCGCGGGACGGGAAAGAGACCCAGTACTTC. It codes for CASSPRDGKETQYF.

This clonotype was seen at least ten times. The chain carries TRBV25-1 and TRBJ2-3, with TRBD1 as a possible D gene (6 bases). This CDR3 is 17 amino acids long. CDR1 and CDR2 from the germline V gene are MGHDK and SYGVNS. V gave up 4 bases and J gave up 6 bases, with 23 bases separating them. This CDR3 is CASSAAGTQGQVDTQYF. CDR3 coding DNA: TGTGCCAGCAGTGCCGCCGGGACACAGGGTCAGGTTGATACGCAGTATTTT.

This clonotype was counted many times. The rearrangement joins TRBV7-9 to TRBJ2-1; D is perhaps TRBD1 (6 bases). The germline CDR1 and CDR2 sequences are SEHNR and FQNEAQ (reference sequence). V was trimmed by 5 bases and J by 7 bases, leaving 9 bases between them. The CDR3 runs to 12 residues. The CDR3: CASSIRGNEQFF. The CDR3 nucleotides read TGTGCCAGCAGCATCAGGGGTAATGAGCAGTTCTTC.